Below, one T cell receptor beta chain is given with its context. Antigen specificity is unknown. The data were obtained in a study of shared clonotypes between healthy human individuals. For the study at large: Per-donor plates numbered three CD4 naive, three CD4 memory, two CD8 naive and one CD8 memory.

The CDR3 loop spans 17 amino acids. Looked up from germline, CDR1 is SEHNR and CDR2 is FQNEAQ (reference sequence). V lost 1 base and J lost 4; bases outside the gene matches: 8. Evenly divided among several immunoSEQ plates was the genomic DNA of each subset. The assay was immunoSEQ multiplex PCR, and TCRdb's table has in-frame clones only and misses some. The data hold approximately 640,000 clones, with about 90% observed a single time. The study, taken as a whole, reports: Blood alone was sampled, and tissue repertoires likely differ.

Material for sequencing was memory CD8+ T cells from PBMCs. The sample's subset: CD45RO+ cells pooled with CCR7-negative TemRA cells. The rearrangement joins TRBV7-9 to TRBJ2-5, with 11 nucleotides matching TRBD2. The TCR comes from a man between 18 and 35 years old in good health. Some clones in this sample may be carry-over from other donors' samples. The CDR3 sequence is CASSLELAGARGETQYF. Written as DNA, the CDR3 is TGTGCCAGCAGCTTAGAACTAGCGGGAGCCCGGGGAGAGACCCAGTACTTC.